The sequence of this T cell receptor beta chain was determined in a study of cytomegalovirus exposure and HLA in healthy donors. Findings and limits, study-wide: An Asian-associated ancestry cluster reportedly showed fewer N-insertions than the roughly 670-donor mean in a later analysis.

Amplification used 60 Vbeta primers and 13 Jbeta primers. The table came from immunoSEQ multiplex PCR; TCRdb's copy has only in-frame clones and leaves some out. The data contain 180,000 or so clones, roughly 81% of them singletons. With regard to this clone: What it binds is unknown.

This clonotype originated in a woman in her late teens or twenties in good health and CMV-seropositive. The sample was PBMCs.

Here the CDR3 DNA reads TGTGCCAGCAGTCCCGTCGACAGGGGCAATCAGCCCCAGCATTTT. It is translated as CASSPVDRGNQPQHF. The chain recombines TRBV6-1 with TRBJ1-5, with 7 bases lining up with TRBD1. CDR3 length equals 15 residues. Trimming cost V 5 bases and J 2 bases; bases outside gene matches: 6. Germline CDR1 MNHNS, CDR2 SASEGT.